One and the same sample provided the 26 T cell receptor beta chains below, sequenced in a study of molecular identifiers for immune sequencing clone quantification. Using its own MiXCR run on the PCR reads, TCRdb lists one record per CDR3 protein. The sample holds about 630,000 distinct CDR3 sequences, over 25% seen once. Sample: naive CD8+ T cells from blood, with Jurkat cell RNA spiked in. As to subset: FACS-sorted CD8+CD4-CCR7+CD45RA+ naive T cells. These TCRs come from a human donor in good health. Some libraries in this study had Jurkat cell RNA spiked in.

In regard to this clonotype: Being one base from a much bigger clone, this may be a read error. J is TRBJ1-3 and V is TRBV20-1, with a weak D call TRBD1 (5 bases). The V end lost 3 bases, the J end lost 0 bases, and 12 bases lay between the germline ends. The germline gives CDR1 DFQATT, CDR2 SNEGSKA (reference sequence). This CDR3 comprises 15 residues. The CDR3 sequence: CSASDPGGSGNTIYF. In DNA, the CDR3 is TGCAGTGCTAGTGACCCCGGGGGCTCTGGAAACACCATATATTTT.

This clonotype has at least ten counts. The chain has TRBV5-6 and TRBJ1-3; D is possibly TRBD1 (5 bases). CDR3 length: 17 residues. Germline-derived CDR1 and CDR2 are SGHDT and YYEEEE. V shed 4 bases and J shed 0 bases, with 17 bases lying between them. CDR3 sequence reads: CASSNPGDGYSGNTIYF. CDR3 nucleotide sequence: TGTGCCAGCAGCAACCCTGGGGACGGGTACTCTGGAAACACCATATATTTT. Drawing the rest from reference TRBV5-6 and TRBJ1-3, the complete variable domain is DAGVTQSPTHLIKTRGQQVTLRCSPKSGHDTVSWYQQALGQGPQFIFQYYEEEERQRGNFPDRFSGHQFPNYSSELNVNALLLGDSALYLCASSNPGDGYSGNTIYFGEGSWLTVV.

This clonotype has just a few counts. The chain employs TRBV5-1 and TRBJ2-2; no reliable D call. The CDR3 is made up of 17 amino acids. Germline V gene data show CDR1 as SGHRS and CDR2 as YFSETQ. V lost 4 bases to trimming and J lost 5 bases, with 21 bases between them. For the CDR3, the DNA is TGCGCCAGCAGCCTTCCCTCTGATGGGGTTGGAACCGGGGAGCTGTTTTTT. It is translated as CASSLPSDGVGTGELFF. The variable domain in full, completed from reference TRBV5-1 and TRBJ2-2, reads KAGVTQTPRYLIKTRGQQVTLSCSPISGHRSVSWYQQTPGQGLQFLFEYFSETQRNKGNFPGRFSGRQFSNSRSEMNVSTLELGDSALYLCASSLPSDGVGTGELFFGEGSRLTVL.

With regard to this clonotype: The missing conserved phenylalanine or tryptophan at the end of this CDR3 makes a read error likely. The chain is built from TRBV6-6 and TRBJ2-1; 8 bases match TRBD1. The CDR3 is 15 residues long. Germline CDR1 MNHNY, CDR2 SVGAGI (reference sequence). Unmatched junction bases numbered 7, after V lost 6 bases and J lost 3 bases. DNA for the CDR3: TGTGCCAGCAGCGAGACAGGGGCTAGCTACAATGAGCAGTTCCTC. Encoded protein: CASSETGASYNEQFL.

This chain uses TRBV5-6 with TRBJ1-1; no clear D gene. Looked up from germline, CDR1 is SGHDT and CDR2 is YYEEEE. Deletions cut 3 bases from V and 2 bases from J, with 8 bases between. The CDR3 is made up of 13 amino acids. Here the CDR3 DNA reads TGTGCCAGCAGCTCGGCCAGTAACACTGAAGCTTTCTTT. This sequence encodes CASSSASNTEAFF.

This clonotype has just a few counts. CDR3 loop: CASSVAAATEAFF. In DNA, the CDR3 is TGTGCCAGCAGCGTAGCGGCAGCCACTGAAGCTTTCTTT. This chain links TRBV9 with TRBJ1-1; D gene unclear. CDR3 length: 13 amino acids. Per the germline V gene, CDR1 is SGDLS and CDR2 is YYNGEE. V gave up 0 bases and J gave up 4 bases, with 7 bases separating them.

Note on this clonotype: A much larger clone is a single base away; this may be a read error. This chain uses TRBV7-2 with TRBJ2-3; D ambiguous. The V end was cut by 4 bases, the J end by 6 bases, with 14 bases between. The CDR3 runs 14 residues. Germline assignment: CDR1 SGHTA and CDR2 FQGNSA. CDR3 coding DNA: TGTGCCAGCAGCTCCCCTGGGAACGGGGATACGCAGTATTTT. It is translated as CASSSPGNGDTQYF.

This clonotype occurred a few times. The chain employs TRBV4-3 and TRBJ1-2, with TRBD1 as a possible D gene (5 bases). V dropped 0 bases and J dropped 2 bases, with 10 bases sitting between them. CDR1 LGHNA and CDR2 YSLEER come from the germline V gene. This CDR3 is 15 amino acids long. CDR3 DNA sequence: TGCGCCAGCAGCCAAGATATGGGGGGGAACTATGGCTACACCTTC. Translating it yields CASSQDMGGNYGYTF.

This clonotype was observed a few times. The chain has TRBV10-3 and TRBJ2-6; TRBD2 agrees at 7 bases. The CDR3 spans 17 residues. From germline, CDR1 is ENHRY and CDR2 SYGVKD. V trimming: 2 bases; J trimming: 12 bases; junction bases outside the gene matches: 16. The CDR3 here is CAISEDHRGVGSGVLTF. The DNA for the CDR3 is TGTGCCATCAGTGAGGATCACCGGGGGGTCGGGTCAGGCGTCCTGACTTTC.

The sample holds many counts of this clonotype. V gene TRBV7-9 combines with J gene TRBJ2-5; no firm D call. Germline assignment: CDR1 SEHNR and CDR2 FQNEAQ (reference sequence). V lost 5 bases to trimming and J lost 4 bases, with 8 bases between them. This CDR3 spans 12 amino acids. The CDR3 is CASSPGRETQYF. The DNA for the CDR3 is TGTGCCAGCAGCCCGGGTCGAGAGACCCAGTACTTC.

This chain connects TRBV13 to TRBJ2-2; perhaps D is TRBD1 or TRBD2 (5 bases each). This CDR3 region has 15 residues. Germline loops: CDR1 PRHDT, CDR2 FYEKMQ (reference sequence). Trimming pared 7 bases from V and 0 bases from J, leaving 12 bases between. CDR3 DNA: TGTGCCAGCAACTCTCGGGACCCGAACACCGGGGAGCTGTTTTTT. This translates into CASNSRDPNTGELFF.

This clonotype was found many times. This chain joins TRBV4-1 and TRBJ2-3, with a weak D call TRBD1 (5 bases). V was trimmed by 6 bases and J by 0 bases, leaving 13 bases between them. Germline V gene data show CDR1 as MGHRA and CDR2 as YSYEKL. The CDR3 contains 15 residues. CDR3 bases: TGCGCCAGCAGACAGGCAGAGACTAGCACAGATACGCAGTATTTT. This encodes CASRQAETSTDTQYF.

The chain combines TRBV4-1 with TRBJ1-1; a possible D gene is TRBD1 (5 bases). CDR3 length equals 15 residues. In germline, CDR1 is MGHRA, CDR2 YSYEKL. Trimming removed 1 base from V and 5 bases from J, with 14 bases in between. CDR3 DNA sequence: TGCGCCAGCAGCCAAGTGGGTCCAGGGATGACTGAAGCTTTCTTT. Translation: CASSQVGPGMTEAFF.

This sequence joins TRBV19 and TRBJ2-1; a weak D match, TRBD2 (6 bases). V lost 1 base and J lost 2, with 15 bases in between. Per germline, CDR1 LNHDA and CDR2 SQIVND (reference sequence). The CDR3 extends over 17 amino acids. The CDR3 sequence is CASSIAGAYDAYNEQFF. DNA for the CDR3: TGTGCCAGTAGTATAGCGGGAGCCTATGACGCCTACAATGAGCAGTTCTTC. Full variable domain (missing parts from reference TRBV19 and TRBJ2-1): DGGITQSPKYLFRKEGQNVTLSCEQNLNHDAMYWYRQDPGQGLRLIYYSQIVNDFQKGDIAEGYSVSREKKESFPLTVTSAQKNPTAFYLCASSIAGAYDAYNEQFFGPGTRLTVL.

This chain links TRBV19 with TRBJ1-5; D is perhaps TRBD1 (5 bases). Trimming removed 1 base at V and 5 bases at J, with 21 bases between. The CDR3 has 18 residues. From germline, CDR1 is LNHDA and CDR2 SQIVND (reference sequence). The CDR3 DNA is TGTGCCAGTAGTATAGGGCGAAAGGGGCATGTATGGGATCAGCCCCAGCATTTT. It yields the protein CASSIGRKGHVWDQPQHF.

In the case of this clonotype: A junction end diverges from the germline sequence, so it may reflect a read error. V is TRBV15 and J is TRBJ1-1; TRBD1 is a possible D gene (6 bases). CDR3 size: 17 residues. Germline CDR1 and CDR2: LNHNV and YYDKDF (reference sequence). Written as DNA, the CDR3 is TGTGCCACCTGCAGAGATGTTTTCAGGGGAGGTGAGACTGAAGCTTTCTTT. Its translation is CATCRDVFRGGETEAFF.

In its sample, this clonotype was seen a few times. The chain is built from TRBV20-1 and TRBJ1-1, with a weak D call TRBD1 (5 bases). This CDR3 comprises 13 residues. Trimming pared 6 bases from V and 11 bases from J, leaving 22 bases between. From germline, CDR1 is DFQATT and CDR2 SNEGSKA (reference sequence). The CDR3 nucleotides read TGCAGTGCCATCGCGGCCAGGGCCCCTGGGGCTTTCTTT. Its protein is CSAIAARAPGAFF.

This clonotype appeared a few times. The chain couples TRBV4-3 to TRBJ1-3; D not certain. The germline V gene has CDR1 LGHNA and CDR2 YSLEER. This CDR3 is built from 16 residues. The V end was cut by 0 bases, the J end by 6 bases, with 15 bases between. The CDR3 DNA reads TGCGCCAGCAGCCAAGAACTAGACCCAACCGCAAACACCATATATTTT. It is translated as CASSQELDPTANTIYF.

The chain has TRBV27 and TRBJ2-7; 13 bases fit TRBD2. This CDR3 has 16 residues. CDR1 MNHEY and CDR2 SMNVEV come from the germline V gene (reference sequence). Trimming removed 0 bases from V and 3 bases from J; junction bases left unmatched: 2. The CDR3 bases are TGTGCCAGCAGTTTATCGACTAGCGGGGGGAACTACGAGCAGTACTTC. It specifies CASSLSTSGGNYEQYF.

Remarks on this clonotype: A much larger clone lies a single base off, so this may be a read error. The rearrangement links TRBV7-6 to TRBJ2-5, with D unresolved. The germline V gene encodes CDR1 SGHVS and CDR2 FNYEAQ. The CDR3 loop spans 15 amino acids. The CDR3 loop reads CAGSQARSAQETQYF. The CDR3 coding sequence is TGTGCCGGCAGCCAGGCTAGAAGCGCCCAAGAGACCCAGTACTTC.

This clonotype came up many times. The V and J genes are TRBV12-3 or TRBV12-4 and TRBJ2-3; TRBD2 agrees at 9 bases. J lost 6 bases, V lost 4 bases, and 5 bases had no gene match. This CDR3 has 14 amino acids. The CDR3 DNA is TGTGCCAGCAGTTCCTTAGCGGGAGTGGATACGCAGTATTTT. Encoded protein: CASSSLAGVDTQYF.

This clonotype came up a few times. The V and J genes are TRBV12-3 or TRBV12-4 and TRBJ2-1; D possibly corresponds to TRBD2 (5 bases). The V end was cut by 10 bases, the J end by 0 bases, with 13 bases between. This CDR3 spans 14 amino acids. Here the CDR3 DNA reads TGTGCCAACGCACCGGGATTCTCCTACAATGAGCAGTTCTTC. Its protein is CANAPGFSYNEQFF.

This clonotype showed up many times. In DNA, the CDR3 is TGTGCCAGCAGTTACTCGTCGGGGTGGTCCTACGAGCAGTACTTC. This codes for CASSYSSGWSYEQYF. The chain joins TRBV6-2 or TRBV6-3 to TRBJ2-7; maybe TRBD2 (5 bases). The CDR3 runs 15 residues. Between the trimmed V and J ends, which lost 0 bases and 1 base, there was a span of 10 bases. The germline V gene encodes CDR1 MNHEY and CDR2 SVGEGT.

Concerning this clonotype itself: Given a much more abundant clone one base away, this may be a read error. V and J are TRBV7-9 and TRBJ2-6; TRBD2 might be the D (6 bases). The germline V gene encodes CDR1 SEHNR and CDR2 FQNEAQ (reference sequence). CDR3 length equals 19 residues. V lost 4 bases and J 2 bases, leaving 21 bases between the germline ends. The CDR3 coding sequence is TGTGCCAGCAGCTCATCCGGGACTTATACTGCCCCTGGGGCCAACGTCCTGACTTTC. Its protein product is CASSSSGTYTAPGANVLTF.

This clonotype turned up a few times. The chain combines TRBV7-3 with TRBJ2-3, with TRBD2 matching 8 bases. Unmatched junction bases numbered 15, after V lost 2 bases and J lost 2 bases. The CDR3 has 19 residues. Germline assignment: CDR1 SGHTA and CDR2 FQGTGA. CDR3: CASSLSLAPTSENTDTQYF. DNA for the CDR3: TGTGCCAGCAGCTTATCTTTGGCCCCGACTAGCGAAAACACAGATACGCAGTATTTT.

With regard to this clonotype: This sequence may be a read error, since a much larger clone differs from it by one base. This sequence joins TRBV9 and TRBJ2-3; D unclear. Germline V gene data show CDR1 as SGDLS and CDR2 as YYNGEE. The CDR3 is made up of 13 amino acids. This CDR3 reads CASSVDDTDTRYF. CDR3 DNA: TGTGCCAGCAGCGTAGATGACACAGATACGCGGTATTTT. The whole variable domain, filled in from reference TRBV9 and TRBJ2-3, reads DSGVTQTPKHLITATGQRVTLRCSPRSGDLSVYWYQQSLDQGLQFLIQYYNGEERAKGNILERFSAQQFPDLHSELNLSSLELGDSALYFCASSVDDTDTRYFGPGTRLTVL.